Listed below are T cell receptor beta chains from one sample, sequenced in a study of vaccination and CD4 T cells after COVID-19. MiXCR, applied by TCRdb to the PCR reads, yields one record per CDR3 protein. The sample shows 20,000 to 25,000 distinct CDR3 sequences, under 75% of them seen only once. The specimen was CD4+ T cells from blood, collected before SARS-CoV-2 vaccination. These receptors were collected from a human donor who had recovered from COVID-19. CDR3s include the opening cysteine and the closing phenylalanine or tryptophan. D genes are given only for firm matches.

cdr3_length	j_call	v_call	d_call	cdr3_aa
15	TRBJ1-5	TRBV20-1	.	CSATRTAYSNQPQHF
15	TRBJ2-7	TRBV4-2	.	CASSQTGLTTTEQYF
13	TRBJ2-2	TRBV6-4	.	CASSDRDTGELFF
13	TRBJ1-1	TRBV30	.	CAWSVKRLAGAFF
12	TRBJ1-2	TRBV10-3	.	CAIRDSNYGYTF
16	TRBJ2-2	TRBV6-1	.	CASMKEIGIGTGELFF
12	TRBJ2-7	TRBV20-1	.	CSARGLTYEQYF
15	TRBJ2-3	TRBV19	.	CATQTLSATTDTQYF
11	TRBJ2-3	TRBV20-1	.	CSADILDTQYF
12	TRBJ1-2	TRBV28	.	CASSPQAYGYTF
14	TRBJ2-4	TRBV6-2/TRBV6-3	TRBD2	CASSFSGRGNIQYF
14	TRBJ2-7	TRBV18	.	CASSPLTDSYEQYF
12	TRBJ2-3	TRBV20-1	.	CSARDGRDTQYF
14	TRBJ2-5	TRBV12-3/TRBV12-4	TRBD1	CASSMWTGGETQYF
15	TRBJ1-5	TRBV4-2	.	CASSHDPGDSQPQHF
15	TRBJ2-7	TRBV4-3	.	CASSQGPDSVYEQYF
13	TRBJ1-1	TRBV15	.	CATSRVANTEAFF
13	TRBJ2-5	TRBV18	.	CASSPSLQETQYF
13	TRBJ1-2	TRBV7-9	.	CASSPTRAEGYTF
11	TRBJ2-6	TRBV6-2/TRBV6-3	.	CASSGANVLTF